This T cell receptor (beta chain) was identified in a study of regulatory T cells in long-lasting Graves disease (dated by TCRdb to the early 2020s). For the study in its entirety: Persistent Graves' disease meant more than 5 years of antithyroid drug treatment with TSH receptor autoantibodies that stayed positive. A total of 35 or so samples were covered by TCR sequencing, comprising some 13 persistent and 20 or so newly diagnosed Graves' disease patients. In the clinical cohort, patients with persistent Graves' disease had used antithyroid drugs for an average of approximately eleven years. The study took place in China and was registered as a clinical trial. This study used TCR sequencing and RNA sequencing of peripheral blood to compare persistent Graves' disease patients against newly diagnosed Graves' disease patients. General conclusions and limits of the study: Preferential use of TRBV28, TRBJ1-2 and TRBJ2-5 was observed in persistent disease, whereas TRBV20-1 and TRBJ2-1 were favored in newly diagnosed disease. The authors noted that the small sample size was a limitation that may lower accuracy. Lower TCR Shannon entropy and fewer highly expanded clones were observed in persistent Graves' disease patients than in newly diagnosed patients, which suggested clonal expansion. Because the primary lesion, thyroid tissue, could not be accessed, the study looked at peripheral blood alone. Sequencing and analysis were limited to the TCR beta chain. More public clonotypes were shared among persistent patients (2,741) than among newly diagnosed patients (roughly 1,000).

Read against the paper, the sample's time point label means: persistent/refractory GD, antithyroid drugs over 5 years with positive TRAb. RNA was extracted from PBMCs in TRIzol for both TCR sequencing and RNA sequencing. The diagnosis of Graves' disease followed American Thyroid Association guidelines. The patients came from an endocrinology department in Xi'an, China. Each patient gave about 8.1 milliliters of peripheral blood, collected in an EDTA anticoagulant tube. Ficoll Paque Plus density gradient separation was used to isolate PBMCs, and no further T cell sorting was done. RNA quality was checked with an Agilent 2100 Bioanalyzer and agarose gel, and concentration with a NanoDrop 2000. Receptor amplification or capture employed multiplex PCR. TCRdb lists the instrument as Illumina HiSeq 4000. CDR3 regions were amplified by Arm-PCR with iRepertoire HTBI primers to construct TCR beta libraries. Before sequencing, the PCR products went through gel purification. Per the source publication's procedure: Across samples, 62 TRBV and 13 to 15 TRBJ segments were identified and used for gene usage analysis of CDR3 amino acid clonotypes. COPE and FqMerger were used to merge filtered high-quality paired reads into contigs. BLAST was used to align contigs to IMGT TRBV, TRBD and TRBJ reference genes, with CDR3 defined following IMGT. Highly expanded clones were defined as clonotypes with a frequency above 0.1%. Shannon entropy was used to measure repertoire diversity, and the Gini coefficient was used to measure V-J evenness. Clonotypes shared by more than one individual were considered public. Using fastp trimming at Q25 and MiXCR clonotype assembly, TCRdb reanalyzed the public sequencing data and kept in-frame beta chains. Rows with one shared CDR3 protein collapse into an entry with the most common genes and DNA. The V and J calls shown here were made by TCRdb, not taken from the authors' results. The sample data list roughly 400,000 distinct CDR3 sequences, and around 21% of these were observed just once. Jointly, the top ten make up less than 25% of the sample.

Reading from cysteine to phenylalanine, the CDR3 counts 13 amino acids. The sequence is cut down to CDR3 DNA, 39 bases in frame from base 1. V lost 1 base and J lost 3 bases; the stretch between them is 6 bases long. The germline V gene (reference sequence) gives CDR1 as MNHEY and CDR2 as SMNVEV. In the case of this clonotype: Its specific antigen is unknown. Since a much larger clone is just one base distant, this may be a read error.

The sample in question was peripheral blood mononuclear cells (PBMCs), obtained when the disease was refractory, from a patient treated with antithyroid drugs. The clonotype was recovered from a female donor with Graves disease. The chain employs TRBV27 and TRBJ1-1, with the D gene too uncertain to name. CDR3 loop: CASSLWWDTEAFF. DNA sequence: TGTGCCAGCAGTTTATGGTGGGACACTGAAGCTTTCTTT.